The 19 T cell receptor beta chains in this list originate from one sample, sequenced in a study of OX40 agonist ivuxolimab in advanced cancers. Clones were read by immunoSEQ multiplex PCR, and TCRdb kept only the in-frame ones, dropping some. This table has about 80,000 clones, 75% to 90% appearing once. The specimen comprised CD4+ or CD8+ T cells sorted from blood, sampled in a trial of the OX40 agonist ivuxolimab. The receptors were gathered from an adult with an advanced solid tumor such as melanoma, head and neck, liver or kidney cancer.

This chain links TRBV27 with TRBJ2-4; TRBD2 aligns across 13 bases. The CDR3 runs to 20 residues. The germline CDR1 and CDR2 sequences are MNHEY and SMNVEV (reference sequence). V shed 3 bases, J shed 7 bases, and the junction held 18 bases outside the gene matches. CDR3 nucleotide sequence: TGTGCCAGCAGTTTTTACCACCCCGGGGTTGGACTAGCGGGGGATAACATTCAGTACTTC. Translation: CASSFYHPGVGLAGDNIQYF.

The chain uses TRBV2 and TRBJ2-1; 10 bases agree with TRBD2. With 6 bases clipped from V and 2 bases from J, the junction kept 4 bases outside the gene matches. In germline, CDR1 is SNHLY, CDR2 FYNNEI. CDR3 length: 15 residues. CDR3 in amino acids: CASRDLAGAYNEQFF. For the CDR3, the DNA is TGTGCCAGCAGAGACCTAGCGGGAGCCTACAATGAGCAGTTCTTC.

V gene TRBV2 combines with J gene TRBJ2-7; 10 nucleotides match TRBD1. Germline lookup yields CDR1 SNHLY and CDR2 FYNNEI. The CDR3 is made up of 13 amino acids. With 6 bases clipped from V and 3 bases from J, the junction kept 2 bases outside the gene matches. CDR3: CASSRTGGYEQYF. CDR3 bases: TGTGCCAGCAGCCGGACAGGGGGCTACGAGCAGTACTTC.

This rearrangement joins TRBV11-3 to TRBJ2-1; D uncertain. The CDR3 runs to 18 residues. V lost 4 bases and J lost 0, with 19 bases in between. Germline V CDR1 and CDR2: SGHNT, YENEEA. The CDR3 is CASSSRAPLDPSYNEQFF. The CDR3 coding sequence is TGTGCCAGCAGCTCTAGGGCCCCCTTAGACCCCTCCTACAATGAGCAGTTCTTC.

In its sample, this clone was seen once. Other DNA sequences from this sample encode an identical CDR3 as well. V is TRBV30 and J is TRBJ1-6, with D unclear. Germline V gene lookup returns CDR1 GTSNPN and CDR2 SVGIG (reference sequence). The CDR3 covers 14 residues. With 0 bases removed from V and 5 bases from J, the gap between germline ends came to 8 bases. The CDR3 bases are TGTGCCTGGAGTGTAACTGTTGATAATTCACCCCTCCACTTT. This translates into CAWSVTVDNSPLHF.

The V gene is TRBV19, the J gene TRBJ2-7; 7 nucleotides agree with TRBD1. The germline CDR1 and CDR2 sequences are LNHDA and SQIVND (reference sequence). CDR3 length equals 14 residues. Trimming cost V 5 bases and J 3 bases; bases outside gene matches: 7. This CDR3 reads CASSPKGQLYEQYF. CDR3 in DNA: TGTGCCAGTAGTCCGAAGGGACAGCTCTACGAGCAGTACTTC.

The CDR3 DNA sequence: TGCGCCAGCAGCTTGTTCCAAAATTCCTATGGCTACACCTTC. It encodes CASSLFQNSYGYTF. The gene calls are TRBV5-1 and TRBJ1-2; D remains unclear. CDR1 is SGHRS and CDR2 is YFSETQ in the germline V gene. The CDR3 runs to 14 residues. Between the trimmed V and J ends, which lost 1 base and 4 bases, there was a span of 11 bases.

V usage is TRBV7-2 and J usage is TRBJ2-1, with D possibly TRBD2 on 6 matching bases. Germline V lookup: CDR1 SGHTA, CDR2 FQGNSA. The V and J ends lost 0 bases and 0 bases respectively, with 9 bases between them. This CDR3 region has 16 residues. The CDR3: CASSLAAGSSYNEQFF. CDR3 DNA: TGTGCCAGCAGCTTAGCGGCGGGGAGCTCCTACAATGAGCAGTTCTTC. The entire variable domain, with the rest obtained from reference TRBV7-2 and TRBJ2-1, is as follows: GAGVSQSPSNKVTEKGKDVELRCDPISGHTALYWYRQSLGQGLEFLIYFQGNSAPDKSGLPSDRFSAERTGGSVSTLTIQRTQQEDSAVYLCASSLAAGSSYNEQFFGPGTRLTVL.

V is TRBV7-3 and J is TRBJ2-2; D is perhaps TRBD2 (6 bases). This CDR3 comprises 13 residues. V lost 10 bases and J 4 bases, leaving 13 bases between the germline ends. The germline V gene encodes CDR1 SGHTA and CDR2 FQGTGA. CDR3: CATGIGGTGELFF. The CDR3 nucleotides read TGTGCCACCGGGATCGGGGGCACCGGGGAGCTGTTTTTT.

This chain joins TRBV27 and TRBJ2-4; maybe TRBD2 (5 bases). CDR1 and CDR2 (germline): MNHEY, SMNVEV (reference sequence). The CDR3 is made up of 13 amino acids. V was shortened by 6 bases and J by 6 bases, with 12 bases between the two germline ends. Here the CDR3 reads CASSFEGRNIQYF. In DNA, the CDR3 is TGTGCCAGCAGCTTTGAGGGCAGAAACATTCAGTACTTC.

V usage is TRBV28 and J usage is TRBJ2-1; D is possibly TRBD2 (7 bases). Trimming stripped 7 bases from V and 3 bases from J, with 13 bases between. The CDR3 has 14 amino acids. Germline CDR1 and CDR2: MDHEN and SYDVKM. This chain's CDR3 is CASTEGGVYNEQFF. CDR3 DNA sequence: TGTGCCAGCACCGAAGGGGGGGTCTACAATGAGCAGTTCTTC. Full variable domain (outside the CDR3, taken from reference TRBV28 and TRBJ2-1): DVKVTQSSRYLVKRTGEKVFLECVQDMDHENMFWYRQDPGLGLRLIYFSYDVKMKEKGDIPEGYSVSREKKERFSLILESASTNQTSMYLCASTEGGVYNEQFFGPGTRLTVL.

The rearrangement links TRBV10-3 to TRBJ2-2; D is unresolved. The CDR3 sequence is 12 residues long. The germline CDR1 and CDR2 sequences are ENHRY and SYGVKD. V gave up 4 bases and J gave up 6 bases, with 6 bases separating them. The CDR3 nucleotides are TGTGCCATCAGTGGTGTTTCCGGGGAGCTGTTTTTT. Its translation: CAISGVSGELFF.

Notes on this clone: Other DNA sequences within the sample encode an identical CDR3. This chain uses TRBV18 with TRBJ1-1; tentatively, D is TRBD1 (5 bases). The CDR3 has 12 amino acids. V was trimmed by 4 bases and J by 3 bases, leaving 6 bases between them. Germline lookup yields CDR1 KGHSH and CDR2 LQKENI. The CDR3 is CASSRGDTEAFF. The CDR3 DNA sequence: TGTGCCAGCTCACGGGGGGACACTGAAGCTTTCTTT.

The chain recombines TRBV7-6 with TRBJ1-1; 11 bases map to TRBD1. V trimming: 1 base; J trimming: 6 bases; junction bases outside the gene matches: 4. Germline V CDR1 and CDR2: SGHVS, FNYEAQ. This CDR3 has 15 amino acids. The CDR3 DNA reads as TGTGCCAGCAGCTTAGGGGACAGGGGGAGACCTGAAGCTTTCTTT. Amino acids: CASSLGDRGRPEAFF.

This clone was recorded once. The chain uses TRBV11-1 and TRBJ2-5, with 7 bases aligning to TRBD1. The CDR3 consists of 15 residues. CDR1 is SGHAT and CDR2 is FQDESV in the germline V gene (reference sequence). J lost 8 bases, V lost 5 bases, and 14 bases had no gene match. CDR3 in DNA: TGTGCCAGCAGCCAGACGACAGGGCATGGCTATACCCAGTACTTC. Translating gives CASSQTTGHGYTQYF. The variable domain in full, completed from reference TRBV11-1 and TRBJ2-5, reads EAEVAQSPRYKITEKSQAVAFWCDPISGHATLYWYRQILGQGPELLVQFQDESVVDDSQLPKDRFSAERLKGVDSTLKIQPAELGDSAMYLCASSQTTGHGYTQYFGPGTRLLVL.

The rearrangement joins TRBV7-2 to TRBJ2-5, with TRBD2 identical over 10 bases. The germline gives CDR1 SGHTA, CDR2 FQGNSA. V lost 4 bases, J lost 5 bases, and 7 bases stayed unmatched. The CDR3 length is 15 residues. In DNA form, the CDR3 reads TGTGCCAGCAGCTCCGCTAGCGGGAGTGCGGAGACCCAGTACTTC. Translation gives CASSSASGSAETQYF.

Here the CDR3 DNA reads TGCAGTGCTGGAACCGAGGGGACCCAGTACTTC. Residues: CSAGTEGTQYF. This chain connects TRBV20-1 to TRBJ2-5; D possibly corresponds to TRBD2 (5 bases). CDR3 size: 11 residues. Germline V gene data show CDR1 as DFQATT and CDR2 as SNEGSKA (reference sequence). V was shortened by 5 bases and J by 7 bases, with 11 bases between the two germline ends.

This chain connects TRBV10-2 to TRBJ2-7; possibly TRBD1 for D (5 bases). Germline V CDR1 and CDR2: WSHSY, SAAADI. Between the trimmed V and J ends, which lost 4 bases and 7 bases, there was a span of 14 bases. This CDR3 spans 13 amino acids. CDR3 amino acids: CASSGIGAKEQYF. CDR3 bases: TGCGCCAGCAGTGGTATAGGGGCCAAGGAGCAGTACTTC.

The chain recombines TRBV10-3 with TRBJ1-2; D uncertain. Trimming took off 7 bases at V and 0 bases at J, with 9 bases between the two ends. The CDR3 extends over 13 amino acids. Germline CDR1 ENHRY, CDR2 SYGVKD. The CDR3 DNA sequence: TGTGCCATCAAATCAGCCACTAACTATGGCTACACCTTC. Its protein product is CAIKSATNYGYTF.